This T cell receptor (beta chain) was identified in a study of PD-1 blockade in classical Hodgkin lymphoma. Profiling relied on immunoSEQ multiplex PCR, and the TCRdb table lists in-frame clones only, not all of them. The sample records tens of thousands of clones, approximately 80% being singletons. Every patient had relapsed following autologous stem cell transplantation, and cohorts differed in brentuximab vedotin exposure. As for this clone: What it recognizes is unknown.

Trimming shortened V by 4 bases and J by 4 bases, and 22 bases separated the two germline ends. CDR3 length: 17 residues. The germline V gene has CDR1 SGHAT and CDR2 FQDESV (reference sequence). Study-level points and caveats: Possible causes of repertoire differences, disease activity or prior therapy, remain undefined. The CD4+ diversity rise by C4D1 was clearest in complete responders.

Sequenced here: peripheral blood mononuclear cells (PBMCs), sampled before the second cycle of nivolumab. The TCR originated in a human donor with classical Hodgkin lymphoma. This chain joins TRBV11-1 and TRBJ1-1; D unclear. The CDR3 region is CASSSSQLAWGVTEAFF. CDR3 nucleotide sequence: TGTGCCAGCAGCTCCTCCCAGTTGGCCTGGGGAGTCACTGAAGCTTTCTTT.